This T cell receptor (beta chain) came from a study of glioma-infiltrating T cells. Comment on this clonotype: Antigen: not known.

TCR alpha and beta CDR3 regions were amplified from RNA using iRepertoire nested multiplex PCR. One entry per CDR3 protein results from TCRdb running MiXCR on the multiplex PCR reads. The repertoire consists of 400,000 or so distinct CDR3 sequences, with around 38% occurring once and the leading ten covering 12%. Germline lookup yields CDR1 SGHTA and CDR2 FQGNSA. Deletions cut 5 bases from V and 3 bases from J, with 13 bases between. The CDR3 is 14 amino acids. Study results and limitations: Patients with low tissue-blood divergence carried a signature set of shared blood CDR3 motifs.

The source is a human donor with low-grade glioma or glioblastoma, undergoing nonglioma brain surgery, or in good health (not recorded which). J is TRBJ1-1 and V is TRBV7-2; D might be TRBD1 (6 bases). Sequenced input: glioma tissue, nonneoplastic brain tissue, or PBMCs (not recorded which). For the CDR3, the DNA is TGTGCCAGCAGCCCGACTGGGGGGCACACTGAAGCTTTCTTT. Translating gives CASSPTGGHTEAFF.